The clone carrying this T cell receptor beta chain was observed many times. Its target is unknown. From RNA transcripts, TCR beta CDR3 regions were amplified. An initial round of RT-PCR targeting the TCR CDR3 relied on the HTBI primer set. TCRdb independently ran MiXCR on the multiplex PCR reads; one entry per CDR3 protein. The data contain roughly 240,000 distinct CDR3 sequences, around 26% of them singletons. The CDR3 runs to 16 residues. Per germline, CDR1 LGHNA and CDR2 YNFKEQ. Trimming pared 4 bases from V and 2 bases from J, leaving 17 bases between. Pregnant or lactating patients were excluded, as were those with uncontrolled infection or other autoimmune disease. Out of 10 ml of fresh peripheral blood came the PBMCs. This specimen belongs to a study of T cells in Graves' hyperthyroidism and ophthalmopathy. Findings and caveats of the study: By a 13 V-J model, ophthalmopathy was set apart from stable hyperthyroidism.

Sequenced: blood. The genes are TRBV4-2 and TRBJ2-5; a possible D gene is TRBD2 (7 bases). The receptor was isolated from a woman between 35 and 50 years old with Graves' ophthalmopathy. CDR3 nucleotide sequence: TGTGCCAGCAGCCCCTGGGGGGGGCCGGGGCAAGAGACCCAGTACTTC. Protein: CASSPWGGPGQETQYF.